The entry below gives a single TCR beta chain sequence along with its context. Which antigen it targets is not known. Base-call qualities are not available, and no considerably larger clone is one nucleotide away. From the germline V gene, CDR1 is MDHEN and CDR2 is SYDVKM. From the cysteine through the phenylalanine, the CDR3 covers 16 amino acids. The sequence is cut down to CDR3 DNA, 48 bases in frame from base 1. Trimming takes 3 bases from V and 1 base from J, and the germline ends sit 10 bases apart. The sample belongs to a study of beta chain features in type 1 diabetes (dated by TCRdb to 2016 to 2018). Background for the entire study: No differences in mean age, gender distribution, total cell number or subset yield were found between patients and healthy donors. In the study, TCRB repertoires of sorted circulating CD4+ T cell subsets from recently diagnosed type 1 diabetes patients were compared with those of matched healthy donors. A total of just under 110,000,000 sorted cells were examined across all samples, and RNA yield correlated strongly with the number of cells per subset. Naive and central memory subsets were obtained from all 30 or so donors, but regulatory and stem cell-like memory subsets were isolated from only 8 patients and roughly eight healthy donors. The full study reports these points: Naive, central memory and regulatory TCRB repertoires appeared more similar among patients than among healthy donors. Type 1 diabetes patients showed a moderate but significant shortening of TCRB CDR3 length in all four CD4+ subsets. At VDJ recombination sites, type 1 diabetes patients had fewer insertions and more deleted nucleotides, which implies abnormalities in thymic rearrangement. Shorter templates might have been favored by PCR, but patient and control samples were amplified and corrected together, so both groups would have been affected equally by any skew. Sequencing cDNA rather than genomic DNA could over-represent highly expressing activated cells, although activation and CD3 levels did not differ between groups. HLA sub-analyses involved small numbers of individuals, so any influence of HLA type on TCRB rearrangement remained unresolved.

From each donor, a single peripheral blood sample of 95 to 150 mL on average was drawn into heparinised tubes. A BD FACSAria II was used to sort naive, central memory, regulatory and stem cell-like memory CD4+ T cells with a panel that included CD45RO, CCR7, CD25, CD127, CD95 and CD27. Purity was above 95% for every sorted population. PBMCs were isolated right away by Lymphoprep density gradient centrifugation and were stained directly, without culture. To minimize batch effects, samples were stained and sorted in pairs, one healthy donor with one patient per experiment. All of the isolated RNA was reverse transcribed with the High Capacity cDNA Reverse Transcription Kit, so expressed TCRB transcripts were sequenced. Naive, central memory and regulatory T cell samples underwent deep immunoSEQ sequencing, averaging about 3.57 million total reads per sample. After sorted cells were lysed in RLT buffer, RNA was extracted with DNase-treated RNeasy Micro or Mini kits, with the choice depending on cell number. Each cell subset was processed on its own to prevent cross-contamination, while patient and healthy donor samples were processed together. Using the immunoSEQ multiplex PCR, TCRB sequences were amplified from cDNA into 87-bp fragments spanning the CDR3 region. The amplicons were sequenced using the Illumina HiSeq platform. The paper's processing steps were these. Synthetic template baselines were used to correct PCR bias computationally, reads within Hamming distance 2 were collapsed together, and singletons that could not be merged were discarded. Reads were aligned to IMGT to assign V, D and J genes, CDR3 length, and insertions or deletions at six rearrangement sites. Within each subset, clonotype counts were normalized to sorted cell number, after which true diversity and Gini coefficients were computed with the tcR R package. The overlap coefficient, calculated on TCRB nucleotide sequences, was used to quantify repertoire sharing. Entries here come from immuneACCESS through TCRdb and include only in-frame sequences with V and J called. Some clones fail to appear in such tables; in the studies checked, an unresolved V gene covers under half of the shortfall, and the cause of the remainder is unknown. V, J and clone size are those of that table, while D and trimming were read from the DNA. For this sample the table gives fewer than 200,000 clones, of which about 7.3% were detected only once. The ten largest clones add up to 0.55% to 0.75% of the sample.

The sequenced sample was central memory CD4+ T cells from blood. This clonotype originated in a man between 18 and 35 years old in good health. The sequence joins TRBV28 to TRBJ2-6, and possibly TRBD1, on 6 matching bases. The DNA reads as follows: TGTGCCAGCAGTTTCCCACAGGGTTCTGGGGCCAACGTCCTGACTTTC. Translated, it reads CASSFPQGSGANVLTF.